One and the same sample provided the 3 T cell receptor beta chains below, sequenced in a study of blood T cell repertoires in COVID-19. TCRdb's table, derived via immunoSEQ multiplex PCR, lists solely in-frame clones and lacks some. The sample comprises roughly 50,000 clones, 77% of which are singletons, and less than 20% rests with the top ten. Sequenced input: peripheral blood. These TCRs come from a human donor with active or convalescent COVID-19. The donor label of this sample is uncertain.

The J gene is TRBJ2-1, the V gene TRBV7-7; 9 nucleotides align to TRBD1. The CDR3 extends over 14 amino acids. The germline V gene has CDR1 SSHAT and CDR2 FNYEAQ (reference sequence). The CDR3 protein is CASGPGQGYNEQFF. The CDR3 nucleotides are TGTGCTAGCGGCCCGGGACAGGGCTACAATGAGCAGTTCTTC.

V gene TRBV28 combines with J gene TRBJ2-1; weak D call: TRBD1 (7 bases). Per germline, CDR1 MDHEN and CDR2 SYDVKM. Trimming removed 8 bases at V and 0 bases at J, with 23 bases between. This CDR3 contains 18 residues. CDR3 nucleotide sequence: TGTGCCAGCCTGACCCGCGGGACAGACCGGGTCTCCTACAATGAGCAGTTCTTC. Translation: CASLTRGTDRVSYNEQFF.

This clone showed up just a few times. The chain has TRBV11-3 and TRBJ1-6; D is undetermined. From germline, CDR1 is SGHNT and CDR2 YENEEA. Trimming took 9 bases from V and 8 from J, leaving 17 bases between them. The CDR3 is made up of 14 amino acids. CDR3 DNA: TGTGCCAGTAGGAGGTCTCTCGGGGATTCACCCCTCCACTTT. Translating it yields CASRRSLGDSPLHF. The full variable domain, in which reference TRBV11-3 and TRBJ1-6 provide the parts outside the CDR3, is EAGVVQSPRYKIIEKKQPVAFWCNPISGHNTLYWYLQNLGQGPELLIRYENEEAVDDSQLPKDRFSAERLKGVDSTLKIQPAELGDSAVYLCASRRSLGDSPLHFGNGTRLTVT.